The rows below give T cell receptor beta chains drawn from one sample of a study of blood T cell repertoires in COVID-19. The assay was immunoSEQ multiplex PCR, and TCRdb's table has in-frame clones only and misses some. The sample lists tens of thousands of clones, over 75% occurring once. Material: peripheral blood. These TCRs come from a human donor in a cohort sampled during active COVID-19. Each CDR3 is given with its conserved first and last residue. The order of the fields is J gene, V gene, clone size, D gene, CDR3 protein, CDR3 DNA. D genes are given only for firm matches. Size is omitted from some rows. Given values are once, few, many or a class for expanded clones.

j_call: TRBJ2-3
v_call: TRBV5-1
clone_size: .
d_call: TRBD1
cdr3_aa: CASSLGTGPFRDTQYF
cdr3_nt: TGCGCCAGCAGCTTGGGGACAGGACCTTTTCGGGATACGCAGTATTTT

j_call: TRBJ2-5
v_call: TRBV7-2
clone_size: once
d_call: TRBD2
cdr3_aa: CASSRLAGARPRTQYF
cdr3_nt: TGTGCCAGCAGCCGTCTAGCGGGGGCCCGTCCACGGACCCAGTACTTC

j_call: TRBJ1-6
v_call: TRBV11-3
clone_size: medium-sized
d_call: .
cdr3_aa: CASTGRGQYNNSPLHF
cdr3_nt: TGTGCCAGCACCGGACGCGGACAGTACAATAATTCACCCCTCCACTTT

j_call: TRBJ2-3
v_call: TRBV5-8
clone_size: .
d_call: TRBD1
cdr3_aa: CASSHARGSLTTDTQYF
cdr3_nt: TGTGCCAGCAGTCATGCCAGGGGGTCCTTAACTACAGATACGCAGTATTTT

j_call: TRBJ2-2
v_call: TRBV7-6
clone_size: .
d_call: .
cdr3_aa: CASVKGQTGELFF
cdr3_nt: TGTGCCAGCGTTAAGGGGCAAACCGGGGAGCTGTTTTTT

j_call: TRBJ2-2
v_call: TRBV6-1
clone_size: .
d_call: .
cdr3_aa: CASSEWGGGLTGELFF
cdr3_nt: TGTGCCAGCAGTGAATGGGGCGGGGGCCTCACCGGGGAGCTGTTTTTT

j_call: TRBJ2-7
v_call: TRBV19
clone_size: .
d_call: .
cdr3_aa: CASSVRQSSYEQYF
cdr3_nt: TGTGCCAGTAGCGTAAGACAGAGCTCCTACGAGCAGTACTTC

j_call: TRBJ2-7
v_call: TRBV6-2/TRBV6-3
clone_size: .
d_call: TRBD1
cdr3_aa: CASSTRDRDHEQYF
cdr3_nt: TGTGCCAGCAGTACCCGGGACAGGGACCACGAGCAGTACTTC

j_call: TRBJ2-3
v_call: TRBV18
clone_size: .
d_call: .
cdr3_aa: CASSPAQTDTQYF
cdr3_nt: TGTGCCAGCTCACCGGCACAGACAGATACGCAGTATTTT

j_call: TRBJ1-1
v_call: TRBV10-3
clone_size: .
d_call: TRBD1
cdr3_aa: CAIRTGGAGNTEAFF
cdr3_nt: TGTGCCATCAGAACAGGGGGCGCGGGGAACACTGAAGCTTTCTTT

j_call: TRBJ1-2
v_call: TRBV30
clone_size: .
d_call: TRBD1
cdr3_aa: CAWSAPGTGAGYTF
cdr3_nt: TGTGCCTGGAGTGCCCCGGGGACAGGGGCTGGCTACACCTTC

j_call: TRBJ1-1
v_call: TRBV18
clone_size: .
d_call: .
cdr3_aa: CASSPQDKMNTEAFF
cdr3_nt: TGTGCCAGCTCACCACAGGACAAGATGAACACTGAAGCTTTCTTT

j_call: TRBJ1-1
v_call: TRBV10-3
clone_size: .
d_call: TRBD1
cdr3_aa: CASTGTGANTEAFF
cdr3_nt: TGTGCCTCCACCGGGACAGGAGCGAACACTGAAGCTTTCTTT

j_call: TRBJ1-5
v_call: TRBV11-3
clone_size: .
d_call: .
cdr3_aa: CASSLVNGQPQHF
cdr3_nt: TGTGCCAGCAGCTTAGTCAACGGTCAGCCCCAGCATTTT

j_call: TRBJ2-7
v_call: TRBV5-5
clone_size: .
d_call: .
cdr3_aa: CASSSTTSGLRNGQYF
cdr3_nt: TGTGCCAGCAGCTCCACGACATCTGGGTTAAGAAATGGGCAGTACTTC

j_call: TRBJ2-3
v_call: TRBV19
clone_size: once
d_call: TRBD2
cdr3_aa: CASMKGLAGGTQYF
cdr3_nt: TGTGCCAGTATGAAAGGACTAGCGGGGGGTACGCAGTATTTT

j_call: TRBJ2-1
v_call: TRBV18
clone_size: .
d_call: TRBD1
cdr3_aa: CASSQRTGYNEQFF
cdr3_nt: TGTGCCAGCTCACAAAGGACAGGGTACAATGAGCAGTTCTTC

j_call: TRBJ1-5
v_call: TRBV7-8
clone_size: few
d_call: .
cdr3_aa: CASSLGRGGNQPQHF
cdr3_nt: TGTGCCAGCAGCTTAGGGAGGGGCGGCAATCAGCCCCAGCATTTT

j_call: TRBJ2-4
v_call: TRBV7-2
clone_size: .
d_call: TRBD2
cdr3_aa: CASSPIAGRANIQYF
cdr3_nt: TGTGCCAGCAGCCCCATAGCGGGGAGGGCAAACATTCAGTACTTC

j_call: TRBJ2-3
v_call: TRBV29-1
clone_size: .
d_call: TRBD2
cdr3_aa: CSALAGTSTDTQYF
cdr3_nt: TGCAGCGCTTTAGCGGGGACTAGCACAGATACGCAGTATTTT

j_call: TRBJ1-2
v_call: TRBV11-2
clone_size: .
d_call: .
cdr3_aa: CASSSASGPGSYGYTF
cdr3_nt: TGTGCCAGCAGCTCGGCGTCGGGTCCGGGGAGCTATGGCTACACCTTC

j_call: TRBJ2-5
v_call: TRBV9
clone_size: .
d_call: .
cdr3_aa: CASSVEAGQTETQYF
cdr3_nt: TGTGCCAGCAGCGTAGAGGCGGGACAGACGGAGACCCAGTACTTC

j_call: TRBJ1-2
v_call: TRBV2
clone_size: few
d_call: .
cdr3_aa: CASSASSYGYTF
cdr3_nt: TGTGCCAGCAGTGCGTCCAGCTATGGCTACACCTTC

j_call: TRBJ1-5
v_call: TRBV7-6
clone_size: few
d_call: .
cdr3_aa: CASSLGAGDLRPQHF
cdr3_nt: TGTGCCAGCAGCTTAGGGGCGGGGGACCTACGGCCCCAGCATTTT

j_call: TRBJ1-5
v_call: TRBV7-6
clone_size: .
d_call: .
cdr3_aa: CASSSGAQGTQHF
cdr3_nt: TGTGCCAGCAGTTCCGGGGCCCAGGGGACCCAGCATTTT

j_call: TRBJ1-1
v_call: TRBV5-4
clone_size: .
d_call: .
cdr3_aa: CASSQIGVMNTEAFF
cdr3_nt: TGTGCCAGCAGTCAGATTGGAGTGATGAACACTGAAGCTTTCTTT

j_call: TRBJ2-1
v_call: TRBV9
clone_size: .
d_call: .
cdr3_aa: CASSVIAATYNEQFF
cdr3_nt: TGTGCCAGCAGCGTGATAGCGGCCACCTACAATGAGCAGTTCTTC

j_call: TRBJ2-1
v_call: TRBV3-1/TRBV3-2
clone_size: .
d_call: TRBD2
cdr3_aa: CASSQPPGGKQFF
cdr3_nt: TGTGCCAGCAGCCAGCCTCCCGGGGGGAAGCAGTTCTTC

j_call: TRBJ2-5
v_call: TRBV12-3/TRBV12-4
clone_size: .
d_call: .
cdr3_aa: CASSLVDKETQYF
cdr3_nt: TGTGCCAGCAGTTTAGTGGACAAAGAGACCCAGTACTTC

j_call: TRBJ2-3
v_call: TRBV19
clone_size: .
d_call: TRBD1
cdr3_aa: CASTPRTGRTDTQYF
cdr3_nt: TGTGCCAGTACCCCAAGGACAGGCCGCACAGATACGCAGTATTTT

j_call: TRBJ2-5
v_call: TRBV5-7
clone_size: once
d_call: TRBD1
cdr3_aa: CASSLWTGRQETQYF
cdr3_nt: TGTGCCAGCAGCCTATGGACAGGGCGTCAAGAGACCCAGTACTTC

j_call: TRBJ1-2
v_call: TRBV4-1
clone_size: .
d_call: .
cdr3_aa: CASSQVGTRKANYGYTF
cdr3_nt: TGCGCCAGCAGCCAAGTGGGCACACGTAAAGCTAACTATGGCTACACCTTC

j_call: TRBJ1-1
v_call: TRBV27
clone_size: .
d_call: .
cdr3_aa: CASSFAGRTEAFF
cdr3_nt: TGTGCCAGCAGCTTCGCTGGTAGAACTGAAGCTTTCTTT

j_call: TRBJ2-7
v_call: TRBV5-1
clone_size: .
d_call: .
cdr3_aa: CASSSYLDWRTYF
cdr3_nt: TGCGCCAGCAGCTCCTACCTGGACTGGCGGACGTACTTC

j_call: TRBJ2-7
v_call: TRBV3-1/TRBV3-2
clone_size: .
d_call: TRBD2
cdr3_aa: CASSQGTGGREQYF
cdr3_nt: TGTGCCAGCAGCCAAGGCACGGGGGGGCGAGAGCAGTACTTC

j_call: TRBJ1-3
v_call: TRBV6-2/TRBV6-3
clone_size: .
d_call: .
cdr3_aa: CASSSAGTGNTIYF
cdr3_nt: TGTGCCAGCAGTTCGGCAGGGACTGGAAACACCATATATTTT

j_call: TRBJ1-1
v_call: TRBV7-9
clone_size: .
d_call: TRBD1
cdr3_aa: CASSQDRGLVTEAFF
cdr3_nt: TGTGCCAGCAGCCAGGACAGGGGTCTGGTCACTGAAGCTTTCTTT

j_call: TRBJ2-5
v_call: TRBV9
clone_size: .
d_call: .
cdr3_aa: CASSVGPGETQYF
cdr3_nt: TGTGCCAGCAGCGTAGGGCCAGGAGAGACCCAGTACTTC

j_call: TRBJ2-1
v_call: TRBV7-9
clone_size: .
d_call: TRBD1
cdr3_aa: CASSPPDRSTYNEQFF
cdr3_nt: TGTGCCAGCAGCCCACCGGACAGGAGCACCTACAATGAGCAGTTCTTC

j_call: TRBJ1-6
v_call: TRBV5-5
clone_size: .
d_call: .
cdr3_aa: CASSSQRGGSNSPLHF
cdr3_nt: TGTGCCAGCAGCTCTCAGCGGGGGGGGTCCAATTCACCCCTCCACTTT

j_call: TRBJ2-7
v_call: TRBV11-3
clone_size: .
d_call: .
cdr3_aa: CASSLSPFGTQAHEQYF
cdr3_nt: TGTGCCAGCAGCTTATCGCCCTTCGGGACACAAGCCCACGAGCAGTACTTC

j_call: TRBJ1-5
v_call: TRBV18
clone_size: .
d_call: .
cdr3_aa: CASSPGRDQPQHF
cdr3_nt: TGTGCCAGCTCACCGGGGAGGGATCAGCCCCAGCATTTT